The subject of this entry is one TCR beta chain. The antigen remains undetermined. This could be a read error, since a much larger clone is one nucleotide away. The sample has other DNA sequences that encode this CDR3 too. Terminally differentiated effector memory CD45RA+ cells were excluded by CCR7 positive selection of CD45RO-negative cells. These data come from a study of shared clonotypes between healthy human individuals. Study information: Donor ages ranged 18 to 49 years: a couple of women, three men. Study-level findings and limits: Generation probability values for non-shared clonotypes were lower than those for clonotypes shared by all four donors.

The genomic DNA of each subset was split evenly across several immunoSEQ plates. Sequencing was performed with immunoSEQ multiplex PCR; in TCRdb, only in-frame clones are kept and a portion is missing. The sample has about 820,000 clones; 80% to 95% are singletons. This CDR3 is 10 amino acids long. The V and J ends lost 4 bases and 7 bases respectively, with 2 bases between them. CDR1 SNHLY and CDR2 FYNNEI come from the germline V gene. The sequence derives from a man aged 25-40 years in good health. Sequencing used naive CD8+ T cells sorted from blood. The chain links TRBV2 to TRBJ2-1; D gene uncertain. The CDR3 loop reads CASSGNEQFF. The CDR3 DNA sequence: TGTGCCAGCAGTGGAAATGAGCAGTTCTTC.